The 27 T cell receptor beta chains listed next were all sequenced from one sample in a study of PD-1 blockade in classical Hodgkin lymphoma (dated by TCRdb to the early 2020s). The time point label of this sample denotes: cycle 4 day 1 (C4D1), after less than 7 weeks of nivolumab. Relapse after autologous stem cell transplantation had occurred in all trial patients, and cohorts A, B and C were distinguished by prior brentuximab vedotin exposure. Library prep was done by the immunoSEQ multiplex PCR assay. Imported from immuneACCESS, the table was reduced by TCRdb to in-frame sequences with V and J called. These copies leave out some clones; in studies compared against another copy, an unresolved V gene accounts for under half, and the cause of the remainder is not known. The sample table holds more than 30,000 clones, of which 70% to 85% were seen once. The top ten clones comprise 9.8% of the sample.

Material: peripheral blood mononuclear cells (PBMCs), obtained before the fourth cycle of nivolumab. The receptors were sampled from a human donor with classical Hodgkin lymphoma.

The genes are TRBV11-3 and TRBJ2-1, with D perhaps matching TRBD2 (6 bases). Trimming took off 6 bases at V and 4 bases at J, with 13 bases between the two ends. Germline V gives CDR1 SGHNT, CDR2 YENEEA. There are 14 residues in the CDR3. The DNA of the CDR3 is TGTGCCAGCAGTTCGGCGGGATCTTACAATGAGCAGTTCTTC. This sequence encodes CASSSAGSYNEQFF.

This clone was found a few times. The rearrangement joins TRBV5-6 to TRBJ2-3; 8 nucleotides line up with TRBD1. CDR1 and CDR2 from the germline V gene are SGHDT and YYEEEE. J lost 0 bases, V lost 3 bases, and 3 bases had no gene match. This CDR3 spans 15 amino acids. The chain's CDR3 is CASSWGQASTDTQYF. The CDR3 DNA follows: TGTGCCAGCAGCTGGGGACAGGCTAGCACAGATACGCAGTATTTT.

The chain has TRBV4-1 and TRBJ1-2, with 11 bases lining up with TRBD1. With V trimmed by 2 bases and J by 5 bases, 13 bases remained unmatched. This CDR3 has 18 amino acids. Germline V lookup: CDR1 MGHRA, CDR2 YSYEKL. The CDR3 loop reads CASSQSGLRDRGRYGYTF. In DNA, the CDR3 is TGCGCCAGCAGCCAATCTGGGCTCCGGGACAGGGGGAGATATGGCTACACCTTC.

The V gene is TRBV6-1, the J gene TRBJ2-1, with 7 bases lining up with TRBD2. V was clipped by 4 bases and J by 0 bases; unmatched bases: 9. Germline V gene data show CDR1 as MNHNS and CDR2 as SASEGT. This CDR3 spans 17 amino acids. CDR3 region: CASSGTHGGGSYNEQFF. The CDR3 DNA is TGTGCCAGCAGTGGAACCCATGGCGGGGGCTCCTACAATGAGCAGTTCTTC.

This chain links TRBV15 with TRBJ1-6; D unclear. This CDR3 is built from 13 residues. V lost 0 bases and J lost 8, with 5 bases in between. The germline CDR1 and CDR2 sequences are LNHNV and YYDKDF (reference sequence). The CDR3 protein is CATSRDSDSPLHF. In nucleotides, the CDR3 is TGTGCCACCAGCAGAGACTCCGATTCACCCCTCCACTTT.

The chain recombines TRBV18 with TRBJ2-5; the D call may be TRBD1 or TRBD2 (5 bases each). This CDR3 region has 15 residues. From germline, CDR1 is KGHSH and CDR2 LQKENI. Trimming removed 4 bases at V and 2 bases at J, with 14 bases between. CDR3 loop: CASSRTGTTQETQYF. CDR3 DNA: TGTGCCAGCTCACGGACGGGGACCACACAAGAGACCCAGTACTTC.

This clone was detected only a few times. The chain joins TRBV27 to TRBJ1-1; perhaps TRBD1 as D (5 bases). Trimming took off 8 bases at V and 1 base at J, with 11 bases between the two ends. In germline, CDR1 is MNHEY, CDR2 SMNVEV (reference sequence). This CDR3 is built from 13 residues. The chain's CDR3 is CASQGSGNTEAFF. The CDR3 region has the DNA TGTGCCAGCCAGGGATCGGGGAACACTGAAGCTTTCTTT.

The genes are TRBV5-4 and TRBJ2-1; weak D call: TRBD2 (7 bases). Trimming took 4 bases from V and 3 from J, leaving 14 bases between them. CDR1 and CDR2 (germline): SGHNT, YYREEE (reference sequence). This CDR3 comprises 15 residues. The CDR3 sequence is CASSGGGVYYNEQFF. CDR3 nucleotides: TGTGCCAGCAGCGGGGGGGGCGTCTACTACAATGAGCAGTTCTTC.

The chain couples TRBV29-1 to TRBJ2-5, with 7 bases aligning to TRBD1. V was clipped by 4 bases and J by 2 bases; unmatched bases: 4. Germline V lookup: CDR1 SQVTM, CDR2 ANQGSEA. This CDR3 contains 13 residues. The CDR3 is CSVGQGGQETQYF. DNA of the CDR3: TGCAGCGTTGGACAGGGTGGTCAAGAGACCCAGTACTTC.

This clone was observed a single time. The rearrangement links TRBV28 to TRBJ1-6; D unclear. Looked up from germline, CDR1 is MDHEN and CDR2 is SYDVKM. This CDR3 is 14 amino acids long. Trimming cost V 4 bases and J 10 bases, with 14 bases left between them. The CDR3 protein is CASSSIRSTSPLHF. Here the CDR3 DNA reads TGTGCCAGCAGTTCAATCAGGTCCACATCACCCCTCCACTTT.

The chain has TRBV28 and TRBJ1-4; D gene uncertain. V was trimmed by 6 bases and J by 5 bases, leaving 13 bases between them. Germline loops: CDR1 MDHEN, CDR2 SYDVKM. This CDR3 is 14 amino acids long. As DNA, the CDR3 is TGTGCCAGCAGCTCCCTAATACGCAATGAAAAACTGTTTTTT. Translated: CASSSLIRNEKLFF. Full variable domain (outside the CDR3, taken from reference TRBV28 and TRBJ1-4): DVKVTQSSRYLVKRTGEKVFLECVQDMDHENMFWYRQDPGLGLRLIYFSYDVKMKEKGDIPEGYSVSREKKERFSLILESASTNQTSMYLCASSSLIRNEKLFFGSGTQLSVL.

This chain joins TRBV4-2 and TRBJ1-2, with D hard to call. CDR1 is LGHNA and CDR2 is YNFKEQ in the germline V gene. The CDR3 is 15 residues long. Trimming left V 3 bases short and J 4 bases short, with 15 bases between. CDR3 amino acids: CASSQLVPMLYGYTF. The CDR3 coding sequence is TGTGCCAGCAGCCAGCTAGTCCCTATGCTCTATGGCTACACCTTC.

The chain uses TRBV28 and TRBJ1-5; TRBD1 might be the D (5 bases). V gave up 4 bases and J gave up 3 bases, with 22 bases separating them. The V gene's germline CDR1 is MDHEN and CDR2 SYDVKM. The CDR3 length is 18 residues. CDR3 nucleotide sequence: TGTGCCAGCAGTTCACCCGGCGGTGGGGGGATGTCCAATCAGCCCCAGCATTTT. It encodes CASSSPGGGGMSNQPQHF.

The chain recombines TRBV2 with TRBJ2-1; 7 nucleotides line up with TRBD2. The CDR3 length is 15 residues. Germline V gives CDR1 SNHLY, CDR2 FYNNEI. The V gene end was trimmed by 2 bases and the J gene end by 8 bases; junction bases not matched to a gene: 9. The CDR3 DNA follows: TGTGCCAGCAGTGAATGGGATGGGAGGGACGATGAGCAGTTCTTC. Encoded protein: CASSEWDGRDDEQFF.

This chain connects TRBV30 to TRBJ1-2, with a weak D call TRBD1 (6 bases). The CDR3 runs 15 residues. Trimming left V 2 bases short and J 4 bases short, with 17 bases between. Germline CDR1 GTSNPN, CDR2 SVGIG (reference sequence). CDR3 in DNA: TGTGCCTGGAGTTCCCGGGGGCTGACTCTCTATGGCTACACCTTC. Translation: CAWSSRGLTLYGYTF.

This clone showed up just a few times. The chain recombines TRBV4-2 with TRBJ1-2; no reliable D call. With 5 bases removed from V and 2 bases from J, the gap between germline ends came to 12 bases. This CDR3 comprises 14 residues. Germline assignment: CDR1 LGHNA and CDR2 YNFKEQ. DNA of the CDR3: TGTGCCAGCAGCTCCCTGAGCGGGAACTATGGCTACACCTTC. This encodes CASSSLSGNYGYTF.

The gene calls are TRBV4-1 and TRBJ2-7; D not certain. Germline CDR1 reads MGHRA; CDR2 reads YSYEKL. V was clipped by 4 bases and J by 0 bases, with 16 bases between them. This CDR3 region has 16 residues. The CDR3 DNA reads TGCGCCAGCAGCCCTTTAGGATTTTCAAGCTCCTACGAGCAGTACTTC. This translates into CASSPLGFSSSYEQYF.

This clone has just one count. The CDR3 DNA reads as TGCGCCAGCAGCGTCGGGACTAGCGGGGGCAATGAGCAGTTCTTC. Amino acid sequence: CASSVGTSGGNEQFF. The rearrangement links TRBV4-1 to TRBJ2-1; 14 bases map to TRBD2. The CDR3 loop spans 15 amino acids. J was trimmed by 6 bases and V by 5 bases; bases with no gene match: 3. Germline V gene data show CDR1 as MGHRA and CDR2 as YSYEKL.

J is TRBJ1-2 and V is TRBV30; a possible D gene is TRBD1 (6 bases). Looked up from germline, CDR1 is GTSNPN and CDR2 is SVGIG (reference sequence). This CDR3 comprises 14 residues. The V gene lost 3 bases and the J gene lost 8 bases, with 19 bases spanning the gap. The CDR3 coding sequence is TGTGCCTGGAGCCCACCTCCCCGGGGGCAAGGCTACACCTTC. It is translated as CAWSPPPRGQGYTF.

CDR3 sequence reads: CAIPGGEGNEQYF. The CDR3 nucleotides are TGTGCCATTCCCGGCGGGGAGGGAAACGAGCAGTACTTC. V is TRBV2 and J is TRBJ2-7; TRBD2 matches at 7 bases. Unmatched junction bases numbered 11, after V lost 10 bases and J lost 5 bases. CDR1 is SNHLY and CDR2 is FYNNEI in the germline V gene. The CDR3 has 13 amino acids. The variable domain in full, with the rest retrieved from reference TRBV2 and TRBJ2-7, is EPEVTQTPSHQVTQMGQEVILRCVPISNHLYFYWYRQILGQKVEFLVSFYNNEISEKSEIFDDQFSVERPDGSNFTLKIRSTKLEDSAMYFCAIPGGEGNEQYFGPGTRLTVT.

The V call is TRBV6-5, the J call TRBJ2-3; tentative D call: TRBD1 (6 bases). Germline loops: CDR1 MNHEY, CDR2 SVGAGI. The length of the CDR3 is 14 residues. V was clipped by 2 bases and J by 6 bases, with 12 bases between them. The CDR3 DNA follows: TGTGCCAGCAGTTACACCCGGACAGAGGATACGCAGTATTTT. Its protein product is CASSYTRTEDTQYF.

In DNA, the CDR3 is TGTGCCAGCAGCTACGGGAGGGGGAAGGCCTACGAGCAGTACTTC. Protein sequence: CASSYGRGKAYEQYF. The genes are TRBV9 and TRBJ2-7; 8 bases fit TRBD2. CDR3 length: 15 amino acids. Unmatched junction bases numbered 8, after V lost 4 bases and J lost 2 bases. Germline CDR1 reads SGDLS; CDR2 reads YYNGEE.

The chain is built from TRBV11-2 and TRBJ2-1; D is perhaps TRBD1 or TRBD2 (5 bases each). V was clipped by 4 bases and J by 5 bases, with 12 bases between them. Per the germline V gene, CDR1 is SGHAT and CDR2 is FQNNGV. This CDR3 spans 14 amino acids. CDR3 sequence reads: CASSSPRGHNEQFF. The CDR3 DNA reads as TGTGCCAGCAGCTCACCGAGGGGCCACAATGAGCAGTTCTTC.

The V and J genes are TRBV2 and TRBJ2-3; 12 nucleotides line up with TRBD2. V trimming: 5 bases; J trimming: 4 bases; junction bases outside the gene matches: 4. The CDR3 spans 15 residues. Per germline, CDR1 SNHLY and CDR2 FYNNEI. This chain's CDR3 is CASSPASGGADTQYF. The CDR3 DNA follows: TGTGCCAGCAGTCCCGCTAGCGGGGGGGCAGATACGCAGTATTTT.

This rearrangement joins TRBV28 to TRBJ2-1; D is uncertain. This CDR3 spans 13 amino acids. Between the trimmed V and J ends, which lost 5 bases and 8 bases, there was a span of 13 bases. From germline, CDR1 is MDHEN and CDR2 SYDVKM. This CDR3 reads CASSNYSSDEQFF. Written as DNA, the CDR3 is TGTGCCAGCAGTAACTACAGTAGTGATGAGCAGTTCTTC.

The chain combines TRBV29-1 with TRBJ2-2, with unresolved D. The length of the CDR3 is 11 residues. Germline V gene sequence: CDR1 SQVTM, CDR2 ANQGSEA. V lost 7 bases to trimming and J lost 1 base, with 4 bases between them. CDR3 in DNA: TGCAGCGGGAGGAACACCGGGGAGCTGTTTTTT. This encodes CSGRNTGELFF.

The V gene is TRBV28, the J gene TRBJ1-1; D ambiguous. CDR1 and CDR2 from the germline V gene are MDHEN and SYDVKM. CDR3 length equals 12 residues. V dropped 1 base and J dropped 7 bases, with 7 bases sitting between them. CDR3 protein: CASSLLGGEAFF. CDR3 nucleotide sequence: TGTGCCAGCAGTTTATTGGGCGGTGAAGCTTTCTTT.